This T cell receptor beta chain appears in the sequencing data of a study of T-cell reconstitution after alpha-beta-depleted transplantation in children. In this sample, this clonotype turned up a few times. The germline CDR1 and CDR2 sequences are SGHTA and FQGNSA. The V and J ends lost 4 bases and 0 bases respectively, with 13 bases between them. The CDR3 runs to 15 residues. As it was prepared, the TCRbeta library received unique molecular identifiers. TCRdb redid the calling of the PCR reads with MiXCR, one entry per CDR3 protein. The table has some 500,000 distinct CDR3 sequences, approximately 16% seen once.

Sequenced material: PBMCs from the stem cell graft donor, taken from the stem cell graft. This clonotype was sampled from a human donor who donated a stem cell graft to a child with acute lymphoblastic leukemia. The V gene is TRBV7-2, the J gene TRBJ2-7, with D possibly TRBD1 on 5 matching bases. The CDR3, as DNA: TGTGCCAGCAGCTACGGCAGGGCCCCCTCCTACGAGCAGTACTTC. This translates into CASSYGRAPSYEQYF.